This TCR beta chain was captured by sequencing in a study of T cell responses to AZD1222 COVID-19 vaccine. Study results and caveats: Only after the peak T cell response were repertoires sampled. It should be noted that donors were predominantly white British and more often female, and clonal diversity was possibly underestimated. The study reported that nearly half of spike-specific TCRs target unmutated variant regions. Vaccine-associated CD4 TCRs ranged over spike, dominating at 160-218 and 743-854.

Per the germline V gene, CDR1 is KGHSH and CDR2 is LQKENI. The ends lost 3 bases at V and 2 bases at J; junction bases unmatched: 6. The CDR3 extends over 16 amino acids. Profiled with immunoSEQ multiplex PCR; TCRdb holds only in-frame clones, not every one. The sample yields 150,000 to 200,000 clones, roughly nine tenths seen once. In regard to this clone: The antigen is undetermined.

The sample in question was peripheral blood, obtained on day 0 of AZD1222 vaccination. The rearrangement links TRBV18 to TRBJ2-7; 11 nucleotides agree with TRBD1. The TCR comes from an adult in good health. The chain's CDR3 is CASSPLKGQGAYEQYF. CDR3 bases: TGTGCCAGCTCACCTCTCAAGGGACAGGGGGCCTACGAGCAGTACTTC.